This TCR beta chain was recovered during a study of T-cell memory formation after mild COVID-19. Overall study: Largely donor-specific TCR clusters were found.

Study-level points and caveats: Among CD4+ contracting clones, most were CM and EM, and CD8+ ones EMRA. Specificity for SARS-CoV-2 was not confirmed among the second-wave clones peaking on day 37.

5'RACE with constant-segment primers built TCRalpha and TCRbeta cDNA libraries with UMIs. TCRdb reanalysed the 5' RACE reads using MiXCR and keeps one entry per CDR3 protein. The top ten clones hold more than 2% of a sample with about 140,000 distinct CDR3 sequences, around 5.8% of them seen once. This clonotype has more than one count but fewer than ten. Antigen: not known. In germline, CDR1 is LGHNT, CDR2 FRNRAP. Trimming shortened V by 2 bases and J by 9 bases, and 17 bases separated the two germline ends. The CDR3 runs to 15 residues. This receptor was obtained from an adult woman who had mild COVID-19 (a few samples of this study predate the infection). Cell type and time point are not known. The gene calls are TRBV12-5 and TRBJ2-1; no firm D call. Sequencing used PBMCs or a T cell subset sorted from them (not recorded which). CDR3 DNA sequence: TGTGCTAGTGGTTTGCCTTATACCCCCGGGCCTGAGCAGTTCTTC. Encoded protein: CASGLPYTPGPEQFF.